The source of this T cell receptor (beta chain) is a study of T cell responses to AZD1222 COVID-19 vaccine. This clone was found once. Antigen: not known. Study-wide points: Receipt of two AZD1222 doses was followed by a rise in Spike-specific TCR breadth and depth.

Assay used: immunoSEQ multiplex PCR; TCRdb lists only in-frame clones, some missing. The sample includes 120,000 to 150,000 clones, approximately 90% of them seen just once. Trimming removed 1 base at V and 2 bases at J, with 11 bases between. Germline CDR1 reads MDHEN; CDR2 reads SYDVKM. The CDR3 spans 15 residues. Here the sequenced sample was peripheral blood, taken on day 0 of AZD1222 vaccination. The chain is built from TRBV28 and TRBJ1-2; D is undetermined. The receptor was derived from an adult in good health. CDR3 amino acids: CASSLSASQNYGYTF. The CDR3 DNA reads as TGTGCCAGCAGTTTATCCGCCTCTCAAAACTATGGCTACACCTTC.